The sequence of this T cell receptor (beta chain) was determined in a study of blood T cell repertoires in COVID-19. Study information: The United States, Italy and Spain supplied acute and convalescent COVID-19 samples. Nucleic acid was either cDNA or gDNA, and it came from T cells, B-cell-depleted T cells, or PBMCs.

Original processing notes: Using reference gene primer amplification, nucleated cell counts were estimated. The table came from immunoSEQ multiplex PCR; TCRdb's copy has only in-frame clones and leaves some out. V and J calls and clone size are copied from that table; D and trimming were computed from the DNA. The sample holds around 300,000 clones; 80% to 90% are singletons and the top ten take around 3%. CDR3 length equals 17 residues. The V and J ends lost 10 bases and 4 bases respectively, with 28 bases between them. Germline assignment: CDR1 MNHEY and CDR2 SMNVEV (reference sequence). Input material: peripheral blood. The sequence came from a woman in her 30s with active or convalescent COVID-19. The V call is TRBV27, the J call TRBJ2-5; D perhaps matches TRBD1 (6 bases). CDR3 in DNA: TGTGCCACCTCCCCCAACCCAGGGGCCAGACCCCGAGAGACCCAGTACTTC. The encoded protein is CATSPNPGARPRETQYF.